These 9 T cell receptor beta chains share one sample of origin, sequenced in a study of T cell responses to AZD1222 COVID-19 vaccine. The method was immunoSEQ multiplex PCR; TCRdb's version includes in-frame clones alone and lacks a portion of them. This sample has about 94,000 clones, with around 87% found just once. The sample was peripheral blood, taken on day 0 of AZD1222 vaccination. The receptors here all came from an adult in good health.

The chain is built from TRBV6-1 and TRBJ1-2; no clear D gene. The germline gives CDR1 MNHNS, CDR2 SASEGT. Trimming removed 2 bases from V and 0 bases from J, with 10 bases in between. The CDR3 contains 15 residues. In nucleotides, the CDR3 is TGTGCCAGCAGTGAAAGGCTAACGGCTAACTATGGCTACACCTTC. It translates to CASSERLTANYGYTF.

CDR3 region: CASSLGLAGVDEQFF. The CDR3 region has the DNA TGTGCCAGCTCCCTCGGACTAGCGGGGGTGGATGAGCAGTTCTTC. The rearrangement links TRBV18 to TRBJ2-1, with 13 nucleotides matching TRBD2. Germline V gives CDR1 KGHSH, CDR2 LQKENI. The CDR3 loop spans 15 amino acids. The V and J ends lost 6 bases and 8 bases, in that order; junction bases with no gene match: 7.

The chain recombines TRBV6-4 with TRBJ1-6; TRBD1 aligns across 9 bases. The CDR3 totals 15 residues. Germline V gene lookup returns CDR1 MRHNA and CDR2 SNTAGT. Trimming removed 4 bases from V and 9 bases from J; junction bases left unmatched: 7. The CDR3 reads CASSVAGTGSSPLHF. Here the CDR3 DNA reads TGTGCCAGCAGTGTTGCGGGGACAGGGAGTTCACCCCTCCACTTT.

V and J are TRBV7-9 and TRBJ1-2; D remains unclear. This CDR3 is 11 amino acids long. Germline V gene sequence: CDR1 SEHNR, CDR2 FQNEAQ (reference sequence). Trimming took 2 bases from V and 4 from J, leaving 2 bases between them. Here the CDR3 DNA reads TGTGCCAGCAGCTTAAGCTATGGCTACACCTTC. Encoded protein: CASSLSYGYTF.

The chain combines TRBV6-5 with TRBJ2-2; 7 nucleotides agree with TRBD1. This CDR3 comprises 15 residues. The ends lost 4 bases at V and 5 bases at J; junction bases unmatched: 7. Looked up from germline, CDR1 is MNHEY and CDR2 is SVGAGI. CDR3 in amino acids: CASSLQGVETGELFF. The CDR3 bases are TGTGCCAGCAGTTTGCAGGGGGTTGAAACCGGGGAGCTGTTTTTT.

This chain links TRBV18 with TRBJ1-4, with a possible D match to TRBD1 (6 bases). Germline-derived CDR1 and CDR2 are KGHSH and LQKENI. This CDR3 comprises 15 residues. Trimming stripped 4 bases from V and 8 bases from J, with 17 bases between. This CDR3 reads CASSLRTGSNEKLFF. CDR3 DNA sequence: TGTGCCAGCTCACTACGAACAGGGTCCAACGAAAAACTGTTTTTT.

This clone was seen once. This chain uses TRBV15 with TRBJ1-1; D is possibly TRBD1 (5 bases). CDR3 length equals 12 residues. Per germline, CDR1 LNHNV and CDR2 YYDKDF (reference sequence). Trimming stripped 8 bases from V and 4 bases from J, with 11 bases between. Here the CDR3 DNA reads TGTGCCACCGGGGGGTTGGGCACTGAAGCTTTCTTT. Protein: CATGGLGTEAFF.

This chain uses TRBV11-1 with TRBJ2-7; tentative D call: TRBD2 (6 bases). The CDR3 covers 15 residues. V gave up 1 base and J gave up 3 bases, with 13 bases separating them. The germline CDR1 and CDR2 sequences are SGHAT and FQDESV (reference sequence). CDR3 loop: CASSLDGGSFYEQYF. The DNA for the CDR3 is TGTGCCAGCAGCTTAGACGGAGGGAGTTTCTACGAGCAGTACTTC.

The chain is built from TRBV5-8 and TRBJ2-1; D is uncertain. Germline CDR1 SGHTS, CDR2 YDEGEE. The CDR3 sequence is 13 residues long. The ends were cut back, 0 bases at V and 9 bases at J, with 10 bases in the middle. The CDR3 DNA is TGTGCCAGCAGCTTGGTCGCGGAAGGTGAGCAGTTCTTC. Protein product: CASSLVAEGEQFF.